This TCR beta chain was recovered during a study of blood T cell repertoires in COVID-19. Looking at the study overall: Nucleic acid was either cDNA or gDNA, and it came from T cells, B-cell-depleted T cells, or PBMCs.

Original methodology: Reference gene primer amplification yielded estimated nucleated cell counts. The assay was immunoSEQ multiplex PCR, and TCRdb's table has in-frame clones only and misses some. That table supplies the V and J calls and clone size; D and trimming were determined from the DNA. Among around 320,000 clones listed, 70% to 90% were seen once. Trimming cost V 6 bases and J 4 bases; bases outside gene matches: 7. The germline V gene has CDR1 LNHDA and CDR2 SQIVND (reference sequence). The CDR3 has 15 amino acids. The sample was peripheral blood. The rearrangement links TRBV19 to TRBJ1-4; 8 nucleotides match TRBD1. The clonotype was recovered from a human donor in a cohort sampled during active COVID-19. The CDR3 region is CASRITGGLNEKLFF. Written as DNA, the CDR3 is TGTGCCAGTAGGATTACAGGGGGTCTTAATGAAAAACTGTTTTTT. Combining the CDR3 with reference TRBV19 and TRBJ1-4 gives the whole variable domain DGGITQSPKYLFRKEGQNVTLSCEQNLNHDAMYWYRQDPGQGLRLIYYSQIVNDFQKGDIAEGYSVSREKKESFPLTVTSAQKNPTAFYLCASRITGGLNEKLFFGSGTQLSVL.